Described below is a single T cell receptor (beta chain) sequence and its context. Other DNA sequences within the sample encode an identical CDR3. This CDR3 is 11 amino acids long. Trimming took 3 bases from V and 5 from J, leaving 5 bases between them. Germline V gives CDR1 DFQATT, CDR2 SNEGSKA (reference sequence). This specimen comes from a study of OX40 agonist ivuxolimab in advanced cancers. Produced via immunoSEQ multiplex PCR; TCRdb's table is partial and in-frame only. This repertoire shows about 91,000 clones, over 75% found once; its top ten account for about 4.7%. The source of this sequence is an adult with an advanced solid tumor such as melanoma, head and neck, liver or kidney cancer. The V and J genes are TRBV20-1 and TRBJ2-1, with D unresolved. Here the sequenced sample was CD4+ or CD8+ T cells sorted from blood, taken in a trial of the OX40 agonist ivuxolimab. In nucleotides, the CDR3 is TGCAGTGCTAGTGGGAACAATGAGCAGTTCTTC. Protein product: CSASGNNEQFF.